The 32 T cell receptor beta chains below were found in one sample sequenced in a study of cytomegalovirus exposure and HLA in healthy donors. The PCR employed 60 Vbeta primers together with 13 Jbeta primers. Measured with immunoSEQ multiplex PCR; TCRdb has only the in-frame clones, and not every one. This sample has 170,000 or so clones, with just under 80% found just once. The sample comprised PBMCs. The source is a woman between 50 and 59 years old in good health and CMV-seropositive.

The sample holds one count of this clone. The chain links TRBV2 to TRBJ2-1; 9 bases map to TRBD1. The CDR3 length is 15 residues. V lost 6 bases and J lost 6; bases outside the gene matches: 9. Germline values: CDR1 SNHLY, CDR2 FYNNEI. CDR3: CASSPGQGLPNEQFF. The CDR3 DNA follows: TGTGCCAGCAGCCCGGGACAGGGCCTCCCCAATGAGCAGTTCTTC.

The V gene is TRBV19, the J gene TRBJ2-3; a possible D gene is TRBD1 (6 bases). Trimming pared 8 bases from V and 5 bases from J, leaving 14 bases between. The CDR3 loop spans 13 amino acids. CDR1 is LNHDA and CDR2 is SQIVND in the germline V gene (reference sequence). Here the CDR3 reads CASSGRGGDTQYF. For the CDR3, the DNA is TGTGCCAGTTCGGGCAGGGGTGGAGATACGCAGTATTTT.

V gene TRBV10-3 combines with J gene TRBJ1-2, with 7 bases identical to TRBD1. Per the germline V gene, CDR1 is ENHRY and CDR2 is SYGVKD. This CDR3 is 13 amino acids long. Losses at the gene ends were 8 bases for V and 5 bases for J; bases not matched to a gene: 8. The CDR3 loop is CAIGGTADYGYTF. CDR3 DNA: TGTGCCATCGGTGGGACAGCGGATTATGGCTACACCTTC.

The J gene is TRBJ1-2, the V gene TRBV7-6; 7 bases map to TRBD1. Germline V CDR1 and CDR2: SGHVS, FNYEAQ. The CDR3 totals 12 residues. The CDR3: CAVGQEWYGYTF. The CDR3 DNA is TGTGCGGTCGGACAGGAGTGGTATGGCTACACCTTC.

Of note for this clone: Distinct nucleotide sequences in the sample also encode this CDR3. The chain employs TRBV6-1 and TRBJ1-5; 8 positions agree with TRBD1. The germline V gene encodes CDR1 MNHNS and CDR2 SASEGT. This CDR3 is 14 amino acids long. The J segment lost 4 bases and the V segment lost 6 bases, leaving 5 bases of the junction unmatched. The CDR3 nucleotides are TGTGCCAGCAGCCCCGACAGGGGTAATCAGCCCCAGCATTTT. Protein: CASSPDRGNQPQHF.

The V and J genes are TRBV6-5 and TRBJ1-4, with D perhaps matching TRBD1 (5 bases). The CDR3 has 14 residues. Germline V lookup: CDR1 MNHEY, CDR2 SVGAGI. V was clipped by 8 bases and J by 10 bases, with 20 bases between them. The CDR3 coding sequence is TGTGCCAGCGGCCTAGACAGAGGATTCGGAAAACTGTTTTTT. Its protein product is CASGLDRGFGKLFF.

This sequence joins TRBV4-1 and TRBJ1-1, with unresolved D. The CDR3 covers 14 residues. The V gene's germline CDR1 is MGHRA and CDR2 YSYEKL. V was clipped by 1 base and J by 1 base, with 7 bases between them. The CDR3 loop reads CASSQVTANTEAFF. The CDR3 nucleotides are TGCGCCAGCAGCCAAGTTACAGCGAACACTGAAGCTTTCTTT.

The chain is built from TRBV14 and TRBJ1-3, with D perhaps matching TRBD1 (5 bases). Trimming left V 5 bases short and J 4 bases short, with 15 bases between. Per germline, CDR1 SGHDN and CDR2 FVKESK. This CDR3 spans 15 amino acids. The CDR3 nucleotides are TGTGCCAGCAGCACGGAGGGGCTAGAAGGAAACACCATATATTTT. The encoded protein is CASSTEGLEGNTIYF. The full variable domain, its missing parts supplied by reference TRBV14 and TRBJ1-3, is EAGVTQFPSHSVIEKGQTVTLRCDPISGHDNLYWYRRVMGKEIKFLLHFVKESKQDESGMPNNRFLAERTGGTYSTLKVQPAELEDSGVYFCASSTEGLEGNTIYFGEGSWLTVV.

The chain is built from TRBV7-9 and TRBJ1-3; D uncertain. V was trimmed by 2 bases and J by 2 bases, leaving 7 bases between them. CDR1 and CDR2 from the germline V gene are SEHNR and FQNEAQ (reference sequence). The CDR3 length is 14 residues. DNA for the CDR3: TGTGCCAGCAGCTTACTCGGTGCTGGAAACACCATATATTTT. This translates into CASSLLGAGNTIYF.

A few counts support this clone. The CDR3 sequence is CAAGTGDFVSYTF. As DNA, the CDR3 is TGTGCCGCCGGGACAGGCGATTTTGTGAGCTACACCTTC. This chain connects TRBV10-3 to TRBJ1-2, with 8 bases that match TRBD1. This CDR3 contains 13 residues. With 11 bases clipped from V and 9 bases from J, the junction kept 14 bases outside the gene matches. Looked up from germline, CDR1 is ENHRY and CDR2 is SYGVKD.

The sample holds a few counts of this clone. The chain joins TRBV5-4 to TRBJ1-1, with D perhaps matching TRBD1 (5 bases). CDR3 size: 14 residues. CDR1 and CDR2 from the germline V gene are SGHNT and YYREEE (reference sequence). Trimming left V 0 bases short and J 1 base short, with 7 bases between. The chain's CDR3 is CASSLAGPNTEAFF. DNA for the CDR3: TGTGCCAGCAGCTTGGCAGGGCCGAACACTGAAGCTTTCTTT.

The chain joins TRBV5-1 to TRBJ2-1, with a possible D match to TRBD2 (7 bases). Germline CDR1 reads SGHRS; CDR2 reads YFSETQ. The CDR3 covers 16 residues. Between the trimmed V and J ends, which lost 4 bases and 4 bases, there was a span of 18 bases. The CDR3 loop reads CASSREEQGPYNEQFF. CDR3 DNA: TGCGCCAGCAGCCGGGAGGAACAGGGTCCTTACAATGAGCAGTTCTTC.

V usage is TRBV7-8 and J usage is TRBJ2-2, with a tentative D call TRBD1 (6 bases). CDR1 is SGHVS and CDR2 is FQNEAQ in the germline V gene. The germline V and J ends were trimmed by 3 bases and 5 bases, with 10 bases remaining between them. The CDR3 runs to 14 residues. The CDR3 sequence is CASSFRGGTGELFF. CDR3 coding DNA: TGTGCCAGCAGCTTCAGGGGTGGGACCGGGGAGCTGTTTTTT.

For the CDR3, the DNA is TGCGCCAGCGCGCGACAGATGAACACTGAAGCTTTCTTT. This gives the protein CASARQMNTEAFF. The rearrangement links TRBV4-1 to TRBJ1-1; perhaps TRBD1 as D (5 bases). CDR3 size: 13 residues. V was pared by 8 bases and J by 0 bases, with 10 bases between. CDR1 is MGHRA and CDR2 is YSYEKL in the germline V gene.

The table lists this clone with a few counts. This sequence joins TRBV30 and TRBJ2-5; TRBD2 is a possible D gene (6 bases). Trimming shortened V by 6 bases and J by 5 bases, and 10 bases separated the two germline ends. Per the germline V gene, CDR1 is GTSNPN and CDR2 is SVGIG (reference sequence). There are 11 residues in the CDR3. The CDR3 DNA reads as TGTGCCTGTAAAGGAGGGGAGACCCAGTACTTC. It specifies CACKGGETQYF.

V is TRBV30 and J is TRBJ2-1, with 7 bases aligning to TRBD2. Germline-derived CDR1 and CDR2 are GTSNPN and SVGIG (reference sequence). V lost 2 bases, J lost 7 bases, and 11 bases stayed unmatched. This CDR3 comprises 15 residues. CDR3 loop: CAWSQLGGTINEQFF. For the CDR3, the DNA is TGTGCCTGGAGTCAGTTAGGAGGGACTATAAATGAGCAGTTCTTC. The variable domain in full, with the rest retrieved from reference TRBV30 and TRBJ2-1, is SQTIHQWPATLVQPVGSPLSLECTVEGTSNPNLYWYRQAAGRGLQLLFYSVGIGQISSEVPQNLSASRPQDRQFILSSKKLLLSDSGFYLCAWSQLGGTINEQFFGPGTRLTVL.

CDR3 in amino acids: CASSPRVGSYEQYF. CDR3 DNA: TGTGCCAGCAGCCCGAGGGTCGGATCCTACGAGCAGTACTTC. The rearrangement uses TRBV9 and TRBJ2-7, with D possibly TRBD2 on 5 matching bases. The V gene's germline CDR1 is SGDLS and CDR2 YYNGEE. V was clipped by 4 bases and J by 1 base, with 12 bases between them. The CDR3 covers 14 residues.

The chain uses TRBV2 and TRBJ2-3, with 11 bases matching TRBD2. Germline V gene data show CDR1 as SNHLY and CDR2 as FYNNEI. J gave up 5 bases and V 7 bases, and 5 bases lay outside the gene matches. The CDR3 consists of 14 residues. Here the CDR3 DNA reads TGTGCCAGCAACTTTGGACTAGCGGGAGATACGCAGTATTTT. This sequence encodes CASNFGLAGDTQYF.

The genes are TRBV7-9 and TRBJ1-6; TRBD1 matches at 7 bases. The V segment lost 1 base and the J segment 9 bases; nucleotides outside the gene matches: 6. The germline CDR1 and CDR2 sequences are SEHNR and FQNEAQ (reference sequence). This CDR3 has 15 amino acids. The CDR3 DNA sequence: TGTGCCAGCAGCTTAGTGGTCAGGGACAGTTCACCCCTCCACTTT. It translates to CASSLVVRDSSPLHF.

The CDR3 DNA reads as TGCGCCAGCAGCCCACTCTTGGACAGTAACTATGGCTACACCTTC. Translation gives CASSPLLDSNYGYTF. The chain combines TRBV4-1 with TRBJ1-2, with D possibly being TRBD1 (6 bases). V gave up 4 bases and J gave up 1 base, with 13 bases separating them. The germline gives CDR1 MGHRA, CDR2 YSYEKL. The CDR3 runs 15 residues.

This clone came up a few times. The chain joins TRBV7-3 to TRBJ2-3; D is ambiguous. Germline-derived CDR1 and CDR2 are SGHTA and FQGTGA. Trimming took off 1 base at V and 0 bases at J, with 5 bases between the two ends. The CDR3 has 14 amino acids. CDR3 coding DNA: TGTGCCAGCAGCTTAAGTTCTAGCACAGATACGCAGTATTTT. This encodes CASSLSSSTDTQYF. Full variable domain (outside the CDR3, taken from reference TRBV7-3 and TRBJ2-3): GAGVSQTPSNKVTEKGKYVELRCDPISGHTALYWYRQSLGQGPEFLIYFQGTGAADDSGLPNDRFFAVRPEGSVSTLKIQRTERGDSAVYLCASSLSSSTDTQYFGPGTRLTVL.

This sequence joins TRBV6-5 and TRBJ1-2, with D possibly matching TRBD1 (5 bases). The V end lost 8 bases, the J end lost 4 bases, and 14 bases lay between the germline ends. Looked up from germline, CDR1 is MNHEY and CDR2 is SVGAGI. CDR3 length: 13 residues. CDR3 sequence: CASRTLDSYGYTF. CDR3 in DNA: TGTGCCAGCCGGACCTTAGACAGCTATGGCTACACCTTC.

This rearrangement joins TRBV6-5 to TRBJ2-5; 8 bases are a match to TRBD2. Germline-derived CDR1 and CDR2 are MNHEY and SVGAGI. The CDR3 loop spans 16 amino acids. With 0 bases clipped from V and 2 bases from J, the junction kept 5 bases outside the gene matches. CDR3 nucleotide sequence: TGTGCCAGCAGTTACTCAGGTAGCGGGGTTCAAGAGACCCAGTACTTC. Translation: CASSYSGSGVQETQYF.

The chain recombines TRBV25-1 with TRBJ2-5; 7 bases agree with TRBD1. The last part of the DNA fits TRBJ2-7 better; the J call may be wrong. Germline V lookup: CDR1 MGHDK, CDR2 SYGVNS. This CDR3 contains 14 residues. For the CDR3, the DNA is TGTGCCAGCAGTGAGACAGGGATGCTGGGCGAGCAGTACTTC. This codes for CASSETGMLGEQYF.

The genes are TRBV5-1 and TRBJ2-2, with D perhaps TRBD2 (5 bases). CDR3 length: 13 amino acids. Trimming left V 0 bases short and J 7 bases short, with 7 bases between. CDR1 SGHRS and CDR2 YFSETQ come from the germline V gene. CDR3 in DNA: TGCGCCAGCAGCTTGGAACGGGGCGGGGAGCTGTTTTTT. Protein product: CASSLERGGELFF.

In DNA form, the CDR3 reads TGCGCCAGCAGCTTGGAAACAGGGAACTATGGCTACACCTTC. This translates into CASSLETGNYGYTF. The chain recombines TRBV5-1 with TRBJ1-2, with D possibly TRBD1 on 6 matching bases. CDR3 length: 14 amino acids. Germline CDR1 SGHRS, CDR2 YFSETQ. V dropped 0 bases and J dropped 2 bases, with 8 bases sitting between them.

This clone has just a few counts. The same CDR3 arises from other DNA sequences in this sample as well. The rearrangement links TRBV30 to TRBJ1-2; 7 bases fit TRBD1. This CDR3 spans 15 amino acids. J gave up 0 bases and V 1 base, and 5 bases lay outside the gene matches. CDR1 is GTSNPN and CDR2 is SVGIG in the germline V gene (reference sequence). Here the CDR3 reads CAWSEGQGANYGYTF. CDR3 DNA: TGTGCCTGGAGTGAAGGGCAGGGGGCTAACTATGGCTACACCTTC.

The V and J genes are TRBV5-4 and TRBJ1-2, with D possibly matching TRBD1 (6 bases). Germline-derived CDR1 and CDR2 are SGHNT and YYREEE (reference sequence). This CDR3 has 16 amino acids. The V end was cut by 0 bases, the J end by 0 bases, with 12 bases between. The CDR3 DNA reads as TGTGCCAGCAGCTTGGGACAGGATTCCGCTAACTATGGCTACACCTTC. Its translation is CASSLGQDSANYGYTF.

A few counts support this clone. The chain recombines TRBV7-8 with TRBJ2-7; TRBD2 matches 10 bases. The CDR3 is 15 amino acids. V shed 5 bases, J shed 7 bases, and the junction held 11 bases outside the gene matches. From germline, CDR1 is SGHVS and CDR2 FQNEAQ. CDR3 amino acids: CASSGSGGRLVEQYF. Written as DNA, the CDR3 is TGTGCCAGCAGCGGTAGCGGGGGGAGGCTGGTGGAGCAGTACTTC.

A word on this clone: At the DNA level, this CDR3 is encoded by other sequences in the same sample as well. The gene calls are TRBV5-1 and TRBJ1-1; D is unclear. Trimming shortened V by 0 bases and J by 1 base, and 4 bases separated the two germline ends. The CDR3 is 13 amino acids. Germline CDR1 SGHRS, CDR2 YFSETQ. CDR3 DNA: TGCGCCAGCAGCTTGGACACGAACACTGAAGCTTTCTTT. Protein sequence: CASSLDTNTEAFF.

This rearrangement joins TRBV18 to TRBJ1-5, with D perhaps matching TRBD1 (5 bases). Germline V gene lookup returns CDR1 KGHSH and CDR2 LQKENI. The germline V and J ends were trimmed by 3 bases and 2 bases, with 14 bases remaining between them. The CDR3 length is 16 residues. The CDR3 is CASSPSQTAGNQPQHF. For the CDR3, the DNA is TGTGCCAGCTCACCGTCCCAGACAGCTGGCAATCAGCCCCAGCATTTT. The variable domain in full, completed from reference TRBV18 and TRBJ1-5, reads NAGVMQNPRHLVRRRGQEARLRCSPMKGHSHVYWYRQLPEEGLKFMVYLQKENIIDESGMPKERFSAEFPKEGPSILRIQQVVRGDSAAYFCASSPSQTAGNQPQHFGDGTRLSIL.

The V and J genes are TRBV11-2 and TRBJ1-2; D gene ambiguous. Trimming cost V 4 bases and J 4 bases, with 10 bases left between them. CDR1 and CDR2 (germline): SGHAT, FQNNGV. This CDR3 has 13 residues. CDR3 loop: CASSSGLSYGYTF. The DNA of the CDR3 is TGTGCCAGCAGCTCCGGACTGAGCTATGGCTACACCTTC. The whole variable domain, filled in from reference TRBV11-2 and TRBJ1-2, reads EAGVAQSPRYKIIEKRQSVAFWCNPISGHATLYWYQQILGQGPKLLIQFQNNGVVDDSQLPKDRFSAERLKGVDSTLKIQPAKLEDSAVYLCASSSGLSYGYTFGSGTRLTVV.